This T cell receptor (beta chain) was captured in a study of T cell responses to AZD1222 COVID-19 vaccine (dated by TCRdb to the early 2020s). About the study as a whole: Because spike-specific TCR depth and breadth did not differ between the two schedules, AZD1222 recipients who got a second dose at roughly 4 weeks were pooled with those who got a second dose at roughly 12 weeks. A total of 230 to 250 trial participants underwent TCR sequencing, of whom nearly 210 received two doses of AZD1222 and about 25 received two doses of the MenACWY control vaccine. Trial participants were enrolled by age into 18-55, 56-69 and 70-plus year subgroups, with about 150, 28 and 57 TCR-sequenced participants respectively. What the study reported, not specific to this receptor: Reportedly, close to half of the unique spike-specific TCRs recognized epitopes lying outside the regions that are mutated in the B.1.351 and B.1.1.7 variants. The 56-69-year group was small, and its depth increase did not reach significance, likely because of low power. A significant rise in spike-specific TCR breadth and depth was observed after two AZD1222 doses relative to day 0 and relative to MenACWY recipients. Because no samples from the day 14 peak response were available, repertoires could be characterized only after the peak T cell response. Most participants were white British and females outnumbered males, and the authors suggested that clonal diversity may have been underestimated. The vaccine-associated CD4 TCRs covered the entire spike protein, and the dominant responses fell in regions 160-218 and 743-854. Conclusions about previously exposed vaccinees were limited because only six or seven AZD1222 recipients were SARS-CoV-2 seropositive at baseline.

In the paper's terms, the time point label means: baseline before first vaccination. Vaccinee samples came from UK trials COV001 and COV002, including a single-blind randomized controlled phase 2/3 trial of AZD1222 (ChAdOx1 nCoV-19) in healthy adults. For TCRbeta chain sequencing, PBMC samples from trial participants were taken at day 0 and at day 28 after the second dose. The CDR3 regions of human TCRbeta chains were analyzed by immunosequencing. As for how the authors treated the data: TCRs in the repertoires were matched against a reference library of SARS-CoV-2-specific TCRs that had been generated with the MIRA antigen-specificity platform. Breadth was defined as the fraction of unique TCRs that were SARS-CoV-2-associated. Depth was defined as the fraction of total T cells that were SARS-CoV-2-associated. Using the MIRA data, each spike-specific TCR was assigned both to the spike region to which the TCR was reactive and to a CD4 or CD8 class. Log10-transformed breadth and depth values were compared by one-way ANOVA with Sidak's multiple comparisons tests. What TCRdb holds here is the immuneACCESS table cut down to in-frame rearrangements. Part of the clones is not present; checked against another copy, under half of the missing clones reflect an unresolved V gene, and the others are unexplained. From that table come the V and J calls and clone size; the DNA was used to work out D and trimming. A total of around 99,000 clones appear in this sample, about 88% of them only once. The ten largest clonotypes hold about 15% of the sample.

On this clone: It has no known antigen specificity. Within one base of it there is no much larger clone, and no base qualities were kept.

The sequence was obtained from an adult in good health. Here the sequenced sample was peripheral blood, taken on day 0 of AZD1222 vaccination.

This receptor carries the CDR3 CASRQGRPQPQHF. Read as DNA, the sequence is TGTGCCAGCAGACAAGGACGGCCCCAGCCCCAGCATTTT. The chain was built from TRBV28 and TRBJ1-5; too little of a D gene remains to name it. The germline V gene supplies CDR1 MDHEN and CDR2 SYDVKM. Its CDR3 holds 13 amino acids, cysteine through phenylalanine. Of all the DNA, just the CDR3 is kept, 39 bases in frame from base 1. The junction shows trimming of 6 bases on V and 7 bases on J, plus 13 bases between the germline ends.